The 30 T cell receptor beta chains listed next were all sequenced from one sample in a study of T-cell memory formation after mild COVID-19. TCRdb re-called the 5' RACE reads through MiXCR, storing one row per CDR3 protein. The data contain about 320,000 distinct CDR3 sequences, over 11% of them singletons. Input material: PBMCs or a T cell subset sorted from them (not recorded which). The receptors were gathered from a man between 18 and 35 years old who had mild COVID-19 (a few samples of this study predate the infection). Cell type and time point are not known.

Concerning this clonotype: This may be a read error, as it is one base from a much larger clone. CDR3 in DNA: TGCAGTGCTAGCCAGACAGGGAGTTATACTCAGCCCCAGCATTTT. Protein: CSASQTGSYTQPQHF. The chain couples TRBV20-1 to TRBJ1-5; TRBD1 matches 7 bases. CDR1 and CDR2 (germline): DFQATT, SNEGSKA (reference sequence). CDR3 size: 15 residues. Trimming took 3 bases from V and 6 from J; bases not matched to a gene: 11.

In this sample, this clonotype turned up a few times. The chain links TRBV6-6 to TRBJ2-3; D is possibly TRBD2 (5 bases). The CDR3 totals 15 residues. Germline-derived CDR1 and CDR2 are MNHNY and SVGAGI (reference sequence). Trimming shortened V by 0 bases and J by 6 bases, and 13 bases separated the two germline ends. The CDR3 coding sequence is TGTGCCAGCAGTTACTCGATAATGGGGAGCGATACGCAGTATTTT. Translating it yields CASSYSIMGSDTQYF.

This chain joins TRBV5-1 and TRBJ2-5, with D perhaps matching TRBD1 (6 bases). The CDR3 contains 16 residues. The V gene's germline CDR1 is SGHRS and CDR2 YFSETQ. Trimming took off 0 bases at V and 3 bases at J, with 15 bases between the two ends. Here the CDR3 reads CASSLGLQGWEETQYF. The CDR3 DNA reads TGCGCCAGCAGCTTGGGCTTACAGGGTTGGGAAGAGACCCAGTACTTC. The variable domain in full, completed from reference TRBV5-1 and TRBJ2-5, reads KAGVTQTPRYLIKTRGQQVTLSCSPISGHRSVSWYQQTPGQGLQFLFEYFSETQRNKGNFPGRFSGRQFSNSRSEMNVSTLELGDSALYLCASSLGLQGWEETQYFGPGTRLLVL.

This clonotype was counted a few times. The genes are TRBV6-5 and TRBJ2-3, with D unresolved. Trimming took 0 bases from V and 6 from J, leaving 13 bases between them. Germline V gene sequence: CDR1 MNHEY, CDR2 SVGAGI. The CDR3 extends over 15 amino acids. CDR3 sequence: CASSYSRLHLDTQYF. The CDR3 DNA is TGTGCCAGCAGTTACTCGAGGCTGCATCTGGATACGCAGTATTTT.

This clonotype was observed a few times. V gene TRBV5-1 combines with J gene TRBJ1-4, with D unresolved. The CDR3 contains 10 residues. Germline CDR1 is SGHRS and CDR2 is YFSETQ. Trimming removed 8 bases at V and 12 bases at J, with 11 bases between. The CDR3 reads CARVTGELFF. CDR3 sequence (DNA): TGCGCCAGGGTAACGGGAGAACTGTTTTTT.

The V and J genes are TRBV6-5 and TRBJ2-5; D possibly uses TRBD1 or TRBD2 (5 bases each). This CDR3 comprises 16 residues. Germline-derived CDR1 and CDR2 are MNHEY and SVGAGI. With 4 bases removed from V and 1 base from J, the gap between germline ends came to 16 bases. This chain's CDR3 is CASSFGPEGPQETQYF. DNA for the CDR3: TGTGCCAGCAGTTTCGGACCAGAGGGGCCCCAAGAGACCCAGTACTTC.

This chain links TRBV7-9 with TRBJ2-7; 7 nucleotides align to TRBD1. The germline CDR1 and CDR2 sequences are SEHNR and FQNEAQ (reference sequence). With V trimmed by 2 bases and J by 3 bases, 4 bases remained unmatched. The CDR3 runs to 14 residues. The CDR3 protein is CASSLPQGDYEQYF. DNA of the CDR3: TGTGCCAGCAGCTTACCCCAGGGGGACTACGAGCAGTACTTC.

The chain couples TRBV7-2 to TRBJ2-1, with 11 bases fitting TRBD1. The germline gives CDR1 SGHTA, CDR2 FQGNSA. CDR3 length: 13 residues. V lost 5 bases, J lost 8 bases, and 2 bases stayed unmatched. CDR3 region: CASSVGQGDEQFF. CDR3 DNA sequence: TGTGCCAGCAGCGTGGGACAGGGGGATGAGCAGTTCTTC.

This clonotype showed up just a few times. The chain employs TRBV12-3 or TRBV12-4 and TRBJ1-5, with D perhaps TRBD1 (5 bases). Trimming took off 4 bases at V and 5 bases at J, with 18 bases between the two ends. This CDR3 has 16 residues. The CDR3 DNA reads as TGTGCCAGCAGTTGGGCAGGGTGGGGCACGGATCAGCCCCAGCATTTT. This translates into CASSWAGWGTDQPQHF.

V and J are TRBV10-2 and TRBJ2-2; 7 bases agree with TRBD2. CDR1 is WSHSY and CDR2 is SAAADI in the germline V gene. J was trimmed by 0 bases and V by 7 bases; bases with no gene match: 8. The CDR3 spans 16 residues. In nucleotides, the CDR3 is TGCGCCAGCACTCGAACGGGGGGTACGAACACCGGGGAGCTGTTTTTT. This codes for CASTRTGGTNTGELFF.

This clonotype was seen repeatedly, ten times or more. The chain links TRBV29-1 to TRBJ2-3, with D perhaps being TRBD1 or TRBD2 (5 bases each). Per germline, CDR1 SQVTM and CDR2 ANQGSEA. The V gene lost 5 bases and the J gene lost 1 base, with 13 bases spanning the gap. CDR3 length: 14 residues. This chain's CDR3 is CSVPQGPRTDTQYF. CDR3 coding DNA: TGCAGCGTTCCGCAGGGACCTCGCACAGATACGCAGTATTTT.

This clonotype was seen more than once but under ten times. V and J are TRBV19 and TRBJ2-3; TRBD2 agrees at 8 bases. Germline CDR1 and CDR2: LNHDA and SQIVND (reference sequence). CDR3 length: 16 residues. With V trimmed by 1 base and J by 4 bases, 7 bases remained unmatched. CDR3 DNA: TGTGCCAGTAGTATAGGCCTGGGTAGCGGGGCAGATACGCAGTATTTT. Protein: CASSIGLGSGADTQYF.

There are many counts of this clonotype. The chain couples TRBV7-2 to TRBJ2-3; no clear D. The CDR3 totals 16 residues. Germline CDR1 reads SGHTA; CDR2 reads FQGNSA. The ends were cut back, 2 bases at V and 0 bases at J, with 12 bases in the middle. DNA for the CDR3: TGTGCCAGCAGCTTAAGTCGGGCAGTAAGCACAGATACGCAGTATTTT. Translation gives CASSLSRAVSTDTQYF.

A few counts support this clonotype. The rearrangement joins TRBV28 to TRBJ2-1; D gene unclear. The V gene's germline CDR1 is MDHEN and CDR2 SYDVKM. V was clipped by 3 bases and J by 4 bases, with 13 bases between them. The CDR3 length is 15 residues. CDR3 region: CASSLIPPTYNEQFF. In DNA form, the CDR3 reads TGTGCCAGCAGTTTGATCCCTCCCACTTACAATGAGCAGTTCTTC.

The chain uses TRBV9 and TRBJ2-7; weak D call: TRBD1 (6 bases). V was trimmed by 3 bases and J by 0 bases, leaving 10 bases between them. CDR1 is SGDLS and CDR2 is YYNGEE in the germline V gene. This CDR3 region has 14 residues. CDR3 protein: CASSATGDSYEQYF. The CDR3 DNA follows: TGTGCCAGCAGCGCGACAGGAGACTCCTACGAGCAGTACTTC.

A few counts support this clonotype. This chain connects TRBV7-9 to TRBJ2-4, with TRBD1 identical over 11 bases. Germline V gene data show CDR1 as SEHNR and CDR2 as FQNEAQ (reference sequence). The CDR3 is 15 residues long. The trim removed 3 bases at V and 7 bases at J, leaving 5 bases unmatched. The CDR3 DNA is TGTGCCAGCAGCTTCGCCGGGACAGGGGGGAACATTCAGTACTTC. Translated, it gives CASSFAGTGGNIQYF.

This chain joins TRBV11-2 and TRBJ2-3, with D possibly being TRBD1 (7 bases). The CDR3 sequence is 16 residues long. Germline V gene lookup returns CDR1 SGHAT and CDR2 FQNNGV. Trimming cost V 5 bases and J 0 bases, with 15 bases left between them. CDR3 sequence reads: CASSVRGALSTDTQYF. The CDR3 coding sequence is TGTGCCAGCAGCGTCAGGGGGGCTCTTAGCACAGATACGCAGTATTTT. Supplemented by reference TRBV11-2 and TRBJ2-3, the full variable domain reads EAGVAQSPRYKIIEKRQSVAFWCNPISGHATLYWYQQILGQGPKLLIQFQNNGVVDDSQLPKDRFSAERLKGVDSTLKIQPAKLEDSAVYLCASSVRGALSTDTQYFGPGTRLTVL.

This clonotype was counted only a few times. The chain uses TRBV7-2 and TRBJ2-2; D not resolved. Germline V gene lookup returns CDR1 SGHTA and CDR2 FQGNSA. The CDR3 is made up of 15 amino acids. V was cut by 5 bases and J by 1 base, with 11 bases left in between. The CDR3 sequence: CASSPDPQNTGELFF. CDR3 nucleotide sequence: TGTGCCAGCAGCCCAGACCCTCAGAACACCGGGGAGCTGTTTTTT.

This clonotype was seen more than once but under ten times. The gene calls are TRBV20-1 and TRBJ2-3; D is perhaps TRBD1 (5 bases). CDR3 length: 15 amino acids. The germline gives CDR1 DFQATT, CDR2 SNEGSKA (reference sequence). V was trimmed by 1 base and J by 2 bases, leaving 13 bases between them. The CDR3 region has the DNA TGCAGTGCTAGAGGGCCAGGGAAGGTCACAGATACGCAGTATTTT. It codes for CSARGPGKVTDTQYF.

The chain links TRBV10-1 to TRBJ2-5; D not resolved. The CDR3 loop spans 14 amino acids. V was shortened by 3 bases and J by 5 bases, with 13 bases between the two germline ends. CDR1 WNHNN and CDR2 SYGVQD come from the germline V gene (reference sequence). CDR3 sequence (DNA): TGCGCCAGCAGTGACGTCCGGACCCGCGAGACCCAGTACTTC. Its protein is CASSDVRTRETQYF.

V gene TRBV6-5 combines with J gene TRBJ1-1, with D hard to call. Germline CDR1 and CDR2: MNHEY and SVGAGI. The CDR3 has 13 amino acids. V lost 2 bases and J lost 4, with 8 bases in between. CDR3 sequence (DNA): TGTGCCAGCAGTTACAGCGCGGCCACTGAAGCTTTCTTT. As protein: CASSYSAATEAFF.

This clonotype was observed a handful of times. The V call is TRBV27, the J call TRBJ2-7; D possibly uses TRBD1 or TRBD2 (5 bases each). Per germline, CDR1 MNHEY and CDR2 SMNVEV (reference sequence). This CDR3 is 13 amino acids long. With 2 bases removed from V and 3 bases from J, the gap between germline ends came to 8 bases. CDR3 sequence: CASSLGGVYEQYF. Here the CDR3 DNA reads TGTGCCAGCAGTTTAGGGGGAGTCTACGAGCAGTACTTC.

The gene calls are TRBV19 and TRBJ1-2; TRBD1 might be the D (6 bases). CDR3 length equals 15 residues. Trimming took off 5 bases at V and 8 bases at J, with 21 bases between the two ends. CDR1 and CDR2 from the germline V gene are LNHDA and SQIVND (reference sequence). CDR3 nucleotides: TGTGCCAGTAGTCGGGGGCCCCCCCTGGATCAAGGCTACACCTTC. Translation gives CASSRGPPLDQGYTF. Complete variable domain (other parts from reference TRBV19 and TRBJ1-2): DGGITQSPKYLFRKEGQNVTLSCEQNLNHDAMYWYRQDPGQGLRLIYYSQIVNDFQKGDIAEGYSVSREKKESFPLTVTSAQKNPTAFYLCASSRGPPLDQGYTFGSGTRLTVV.

The genes are TRBV13 and TRBJ1-2; unclear D gene. The CDR3 runs to 13 residues. The germline V gene encodes CDR1 PRHDT and CDR2 FYEKMQ (reference sequence). V lost 3 bases, J lost 4 bases, and 9 bases lay in between. The chain's CDR3 is CASSLDVLYGYTF. CDR3 nucleotide sequence: TGTGCCAGCAGCTTGGACGTTCTCTATGGCTACACCTTC.

The CDR3 region is CASSFSRAAGYTF. The CDR3 DNA sequence: TGTGCCAGCAGCTTCTCCAGGGCTGCCGGCTACACCTTC. This chain joins TRBV5-4 and TRBJ1-2, with D possibly being TRBD1 (5 bases). V lost 2 bases, J lost 8 bases, and 13 bases lay in between. Germline lookup yields CDR1 SGHNT and CDR2 YYREEE (reference sequence). This CDR3 comprises 13 residues.

This clonotype was observed many times. The chain is built from TRBV5-1 and TRBJ2-5; TRBD1 matches 9 bases. This CDR3 spans 13 amino acids. Trimming cost V 4 bases and J 5 bases; bases outside gene matches: 3. Germline values: CDR1 SGHRS, CDR2 YFSETQ. CDR3 sequence (DNA): TGCGCCAGCAGCCCCGGGACAGGGGAGACCCAGTACTTC. The encoded protein is CASSPGTGETQYF.

This chain joins TRBV5-1 and TRBJ2-1; possibly TRBD1 or TRBD2 for D (5 bases each). Between the trimmed V and J ends, which lost 4 bases and 2 bases, there was a span of 13 bases. The CDR3 sequence is 15 residues long. Germline assignment: CDR1 SGHRS and CDR2 YFSETQ. The CDR3 DNA sequence: TGCGCCAGCAGCACGACCGGGACGGCCTACAATGAGCAGTTCTTC. Protein product: CASSTTGTAYNEQFF.

This chain links TRBV2 with TRBJ1-1; D gene unclear. The CDR3 contains 13 residues. Germline V lookup: CDR1 SNHLY, CDR2 FYNNEI. V was cut by 6 bases and J by 3 bases, with 11 bases left in between. The DNA of the CDR3 is TGTGCCAGCAGCTTAGACACCCACACTGAAGCTTTCTTT. This sequence encodes CASSLDTHTEAFF.

There are a few counts of this clonotype. J is TRBJ2-7 and V is TRBV12-3 or TRBV12-4; 10 bases map to TRBD1. The ends lost 6 bases at V and 3 bases at J; junction bases unmatched: 8. This CDR3 region has 15 residues. CDR3 sequence: CASRVDRGYFYEQYF. The CDR3, as DNA: TGTGCCAGCAGGGTGGACAGGGGGTATTTCTACGAGCAGTACTTC.

Details on this clonotype: At one end the junction does not follow the germline gene, possibly because of a read error. The J gene is TRBJ2-1, the V gene TRBV10-3; 7 bases fit TRBD1. Germline CDR1 reads ENHRY; CDR2 reads SYGVKD. The CDR3 runs to 15 residues. CDR3 amino acids: CAIRGDRESSNEQFF. CDR3 DNA sequence: TGTGCCATCAGAGGAGACAGGGAATCCTCCAATGAGCAGTTCTTC.